This TCR beta chain was observed in a study of OX40 agonist ivuxolimab in advanced cancers. In the study overall: The study treated patients with ivuxolimab, an agonistic anti-OX40 (CD134) antibody. Partial responses were recorded for three patients, including one with hepatocellular carcinoma and two with cutaneous melanoma.

Concerning this clone: Its specificity is not known.

Trimming at V came to 6 bases and at J to 0 bases, leaving 5 bases not matched to a gene. This CDR3 has 15 amino acids. Per the germline V gene, CDR1 is SGHNT and CDR2 is YENEEA. This table comes from immunoSEQ multiplex PCR, and its TCRdb copy is limited to in-frame clones, with some not included. The data contain tens of thousands of clones, about 88% of them singletons. The study, taken as a whole, reports: Clones of CD4+ and CD8+ blood T cells grew by week 6 at doses of 0.1 to 3.0 mg/kg. On average, CD8+ T cells had more expanded clones than CD4+.

Sequenced here: CD4+ or CD8+ T cells sorted from blood, sampled in a trial of the OX40 agonist ivuxolimab. The rearrangement joins TRBV11-3 to TRBJ2-1; 7 bases map to TRBD2. This TCR came from an adult with an advanced solid tumor such as melanoma, head and neck, liver or kidney cancer. The CDR3 DNA follows: TGTGCCAGCAGTCCCGGACTAGTCTCCTACAATGAGCAGTTCTTC. It is translated as CASSPGLVSYNEQFF. Full variable domain (missing parts from reference TRBV11-3 and TRBJ2-1): EAGVVQSPRYKIIEKKQPVAFWCNPISGHNTLYWYLQNLGQGPELLIRYENEEAVDDSQLPKDRFSAERLKGVDSTLKIQPAELGDSAVYLCASSPGLVSYNEQFFGPGTRLTVL.